The next 26 T cell receptor beta chains were all read from a single sample in a study of blood T cells in healthy people across ages. For the second PCR, which ran for about 7 to 12 cycles, a sample-barcoded 5' primer and a J-beta primer mix were used. TCRdb re-called the 5' RACE reads through MiXCR, storing one row per CDR3 protein. The table includes about 650,000 distinct CDR3 sequences, about 32% detected once. The source material was blood. These receptors were obtained from a woman older than 75 in good health.

This clonotype has ten or more counts. V is TRBV5-1 and J is TRBJ1-6, with 7 bases identical to TRBD1. Unmatched junction bases numbered 9, after V lost 4 bases and J lost 5 bases. Per germline, CDR1 SGHRS and CDR2 YFSETQ. The CDR3 has 16 amino acids. CDR3 region: CASSPDLGTDNSPLHF. The CDR3 region has the DNA TGCGCCAGCAGCCCCGATCTTGGGACAGATAATTCACCCCTCCACTTT.

The J gene is TRBJ2-7, the V gene TRBV11-1; D gene unclear. The germline V gene encodes CDR1 SGHAT and CDR2 FQDESV (reference sequence). The CDR3 spans 14 residues. V lost 4 bases and J 3 bases, leaving 13 bases between the germline ends. This chain's CDR3 is CASSWLARDYEQYF. The CDR3 DNA sequence: TGTGCCAGCAGCTGGCTTGCGCGCGACTACGAGCAGTACTTC.

This clonotype has at least ten counts. The chain employs TRBV7-3 and TRBJ2-1, with no clear D. The length of the CDR3 is 18 residues. The V end was cut by 5 bases, the J end by 2 bases, with 22 bases between. Germline V gives CDR1 SGHTA, CDR2 FQGTGA. CDR3 nucleotides: TGTGCCAGCAGCGAAGTGGGCCCCCACGGTATGCCCTACAATGAGCAGTTCTTC. This sequence encodes CASSEVGPHGMPYNEQFF.

The gene calls are TRBV3-1 and TRBJ1-5, with unresolved D. CDR1 and CDR2 (germline): LGHDT, YNNKEL (reference sequence). The germline V and J ends were trimmed by 3 bases and 0 bases, with 12 bases remaining between them. CDR3 length equals 16 residues. CDR3 region: CASSQERGLSNQPQHF. CDR3 DNA sequence: TGTGCCAGCAGCCAGGAAAGAGGACTTAGCAATCAGCCCCAGCATTTT.

At least ten counts were recorded for this clonotype. The chain uses TRBV6-1 and TRBJ2-5; 12 nucleotides align to TRBD1. The end of the DNA aligns better with TRBJ2-7, so the J call may be wrong. Germline V gene sequence: CDR1 MNHNS, CDR2 SASEGT. CDR3 length: 15 residues. The CDR3 region has the DNA TGTGCCAGCAGTATATACCGGGACAGGGGGCACGAGCAGTACTTC. Amino acid sequence: CASSIYRDRGHEQYF.

The rearrangement joins TRBV29-1 to TRBJ2-1, with D tentatively TRBD1 or TRBD2 (6 bases each). The germline V gene encodes CDR1 SQVTM and CDR2 ANQGSEA. V dropped 4 bases and J dropped 1 base, with 11 bases sitting between them. This CDR3 is 14 amino acids long. The CDR3, as DNA: TGCAGCGTTGTAAGGGGGGCTTCCTACAATGAGCAGTTCTTC. This encodes CSVVRGASYNEQFF.

This clonotype was seen only a few times. The chain links TRBV12-3 or TRBV12-4 to TRBJ1-3, with TRBD1 matching over 7 bases. V was clipped by 6 bases and J by 0 bases; unmatched bases: 5. CDR3 size: 15 residues. CDR3 sequence reads: CASSGDSHSGNTIYF. DNA for the CDR3: TGTGCCAGCAGCGGGGACAGCCACTCTGGAAACACCATATATTTT.

This clonotype occurred many times. The rearrangement uses TRBV7-6 and TRBJ2-3, with 8 positions matching TRBD2. After removal of 3 bases from V and 0 bases from J, the junction contained 8 bases not matched to a gene. The V gene's germline CDR1 is SGHVS and CDR2 FNYEAQ. CDR3 size: 17 residues. The chain's CDR3 is CASSFQPSGSSTDTQYF. The CDR3 bases are TGTGCCAGCAGCTTTCAGCCTAGCGGGTCTAGCACAGATACGCAGTATTTT.

This clonotype was seen a few times. The chain carries TRBV18 and TRBJ1-2; D is uncertain. Looked up from germline, CDR1 is KGHSH and CDR2 is LQKENI. V lost 5 bases to trimming and J lost 8 bases, with 12 bases between them. This CDR3 is built from 12 residues. The CDR3, as DNA: TGTGCCAGCTCAAGCGGAGGGAACGGCTACACCTTC. The encoded protein is CASSSGGNGYTF.

The gene calls are TRBV11-2 and TRBJ2-7; TRBD2 matches 10 bases. The CDR3 has 17 amino acids. V shed 4 bases and J 0 bases; nucleotides not matched to a gene: 9. Germline V gives CDR1 SGHAT, CDR2 FQNNGV. CDR3 sequence: CASSSIAGGRNSYEQYF. The CDR3 bases are TGTGCCAGCAGCTCGATAGCGGGGGGTAGGAACTCCTACGAGCAGTACTTC. The whole variable domain, remainder taken from reference TRBV11-2 and TRBJ2-7, is EAGVAQSPRYKIIEKRQSVAFWCNPISGHATLYWYQQILGQGPKLLIQFQNNGVVDDSQLPKDRFSAERLKGVDSTLKIQPAKLEDSAVYLCASSSIAGGRNSYEQYFGPGTRLTVT.

Remarks on this clonotype: Since a much larger clone is just one base distant, this may be a read error. The chain has TRBV18 and TRBJ2-7; tentatively, D is TRBD1 or TRBD2 (6 bases each). Looked up from germline, CDR1 is KGHSH and CDR2 is LQKENI. The CDR3 spans 14 residues. Trimming removed 5 bases at V and 10 bases at J, with 21 bases between. CDR3 in amino acids: CASSRSGVGEAQYF. In DNA form, the CDR3 reads TGTGCCAGCTCAAGATCAGGGGTCGGGGAGGCCCAGTACTTC. The whole variable domain, filled in from reference TRBV18 and TRBJ2-7, reads NAGVMQNPRHLVRRRGQEARLRCSPMKGHSHVYWYRQLPEEGLKFMVYLQKENIIDESGMPKERFSAEFPKEGPSILRIQQVVRGDSAAYFCASSRSGVGEAQYFGPGTRLTVT.

This clonotype was counted ten times or more. The V and J genes are TRBV5-1 and TRBJ2-7, with TRBD1 as a possible D gene (6 bases). Trimming removed 2 bases at V and 4 bases at J, with 10 bases between. Germline CDR1 and CDR2: SGHRS and YFSETQ. There are 13 residues in the CDR3. CDR3 DNA sequence: TGCGCCAGCAGCTTCATACAGGGTTACGAGCAGTACTTC. It yields the protein CASSFIQGYEQYF.

This clonotype was found many times. It may be a read error: a sequence one base away is much more abundant. The rearrangement links TRBV5-1 to TRBJ2-1; 7 bases align to TRBD1. The better agreement between TRBJ2-7 and the DNA end casts doubt on the J call. Per the germline V gene, CDR1 is SGHRS and CDR2 is YFSETQ. The CDR3 totals 17 residues. The CDR3: CASSPMSGGLSYNEQYF. In DNA, the CDR3 is TGCGCCAGCAGCCCGATGTCAGGGGGATTATCCTACAATGAGCAGTACTTC.

With respect to this clonotype: It may be a read error: a sequence one base away is much more abundant. The genes are TRBV7-9 and TRBJ2-7, with 8 bases fitting TRBD2. The J call may be faulty, since TRBJ2-5 better matches the DNA end. Germline values: CDR1 SEHNR, CDR2 FQNEAQ (reference sequence). There are 17 residues in the CDR3. CDR3 DNA sequence: TGTGCCAGCAGCTTGTGGACTTGCGGGGGGTCTCAAGAGACCCAGTACTTC. Encoded protein: CASSLWTCGGSQETQYF.

This clonotype was found a few times. The chain carries TRBV7-9 and TRBJ1-1; D gene unclear. Germline V gene sequence: CDR1 SEHNR, CDR2 FQNEAQ (reference sequence). The CDR3 totals 14 residues. The V end lost 2 bases, the J end lost 4 bases, and 11 bases lay between the germline ends. DNA for the CDR3: TGTGCCAGCAGCTTACAAAGGGCGGGCACTGAAGCTTTCTTT. Its translation is CASSLQRAGTEAFF.

To note about this clonotype: One end of the junction is discordant with germline, which a read error may explain. The chain is built from TRBV7-2 and TRBJ2-1, with 11 bases aligning to TRBD2. Judging by the DNA end, TRBJ2-7 fits better; the J call may be wrong. There are 15 residues in the CDR3. Germline V gene data show CDR1 as SGHTA and CDR2 as FQGNSA. The CDR3 coding sequence is TGTGTCAGCAGCGGAAGGACTAGCGGGTTATACGAGCAGTACTTC. Translated: CVSSGRTSGLYEQYF.

Worth noting for this clonotype: A read error may be the cause here, since a much bigger clone is one base away. This chain joins TRBV6-2 or TRBV6-3 and TRBJ1-6, with 9 bases fitting TRBD1. Germline V gives CDR1 MNHEY, CDR2 SVGEGT. This CDR3 is 14 amino acids long. CDR3 DNA sequence: TGTGCCAGCAGCCCAGGGACAGGGACCCTACCCCCCCACTTT. The encoded protein is CASSPGTGTLPPHF.

This clonotype was picked up many times. The rearrangement joins TRBV6-5 to TRBJ2-7, with a tentative D call TRBD1 (8 bases). With 5 bases removed from V and 0 bases from J, the gap between germline ends came to 14 bases. Germline V CDR1 and CDR2: MNHEY, SVGAGI. The CDR3 spans 15 residues. This chain's CDR3 is CASSRGDRSSYEQYF. The CDR3 region has the DNA TGTGCCAGCAGTCGGGGGGACAGGAGCTCCTACGAGCAGTACTTC.

This clonotype was seen many times. The chain couples TRBV20-1 to TRBJ2-3; a possible D gene is TRBD1 (5 bases). Between the trimmed V and J ends, which lost 5 bases and 3 bases, there was a span of 15 bases. The CDR3 is made up of 14 amino acids. Germline values: CDR1 DFQATT, CDR2 SNEGSKA (reference sequence). CDR3 residues: CSASDTFRTDTQYF. The CDR3 DNA is TGCAGTGCTTCGGACACCTTTAGAACAGATACGCAGTATTTT.

This clonotype was picked up many times. The V call is TRBV7-2, the J call TRBJ1-2; TRBD1 aligns across 9 bases. The CDR3 covers 16 residues. From germline, CDR1 is SGHTA and CDR2 FQGNSA. Germline trimming cut 5 bases from V and 8 bases from J; bases unmatched to any gene: 15. The CDR3: CASSPQGEGTGRGYTF. CDR3 in DNA: TGTGCCAGCAGCCCCCAGGGGGAGGGGACAGGGAGAGGCTACACCTTC.

In this sample, this clonotype turned up many times. V gene TRBV15 combines with J gene TRBJ1-2; D not certain. The V gene's germline CDR1 is LNHNV and CDR2 YYDKDF (reference sequence). The length of the CDR3 is 16 residues. Trimming took 1 base from V and 2 from J, leaving 14 bases between them. CDR3 nucleotide sequence: TGTGCCACCAGCAGAGGACTTAACAGTGCGAACTATGGCTACACCTTC. Its translation is CATSRGLNSANYGYTF.

This clonotype was seen once. The chain combines TRBV20-1 with TRBJ2-7; 12 positions match TRBD2. This CDR3 contains 15 residues. Germline CDR1 reads DFQATT; CDR2 reads SNEGSKA (reference sequence). The V gene end was trimmed by 5 bases and the J gene end by 9 bases; junction bases not matched to a gene: 14. The CDR3 spells CSAPSGGAAGHGQYF. DNA of the CDR3: TGCAGTGCTCCTAGCGGGGGGGCCGCTGGACACGGGCAGTACTTC.

About this clonotype itself: The junction shows a germline mismatch at one end, possibly a read error. The V and J genes are TRBV9 and TRBJ2-3; 10 positions match TRBD1. The CDR3 extends over 15 amino acids. Germline-derived CDR1 and CDR2 are SGDLS and YYNGEE. CDR3 in DNA: TGTGCCAGCAGTCGGACAGGGGGAAACACAGATATGCAGTATTTT. This sequence encodes CASSRTGGNTDMQYF. Looking up the rest from reference TRBV9 and TRBJ2-3 gives the full variable domain: DSGVTQTPKHLITATGQRVTLRCSPRSGDLSVYWYQQSLDQGLQFLIQYYNGEERAKGNILERFSAQQFPDLHSELNLSSLELGDSALYFCASSRTGGNTDMQYFGPGTRLTVL.

This clonotype was observed at least ten times. The J gene is TRBJ2-3, the V gene TRBV4-2, with 9 bases that match TRBD2. This CDR3 contains 15 residues. The germline CDR1 and CDR2 sequences are LGHNA and YNFKEQ. V lost 1 base and J lost 8; bases outside the gene matches: 7. The CDR3 sequence: CASSQATGREGTQYF. The CDR3 DNA reads as TGTGCCAGCAGCCAAGCGACAGGGCGGGAGGGTACGCAGTATTTT.

This chain connects TRBV5-1 to TRBJ2-3, with 7 positions matching TRBD2. The CDR3 is 16 residues long. J was trimmed by 3 bases and V by 4 bases; bases with no gene match: 11. Looked up from germline, CDR1 is SGHRS and CDR2 is YFSETQ. DNA of the CDR3: TGCGCCAGCAGCAACATAGCGGGCTCAGCTACAGATACGCAGTATTTT. Translation: CASSNIAGSATDTQYF.

This rearrangement joins TRBV7-2 to TRBJ2-7; D not certain. V lost 1 base, J lost 0 bases, and 7 bases lay in between. CDR3 size: 14 residues. Germline V CDR1 and CDR2: SGHTA, FQGNSA. The CDR3 coding sequence is TGTGCCAGCAGCTTAGGGCGATACTCCTACGAGCAGTACTTC. This gives the protein CASSLGRYSYEQYF.